This section outlines one TCR beta chain sequence together with its context. Its target is not known. The data belong to a study of vaccination effects on CD4 cells after COVID-19. Study-wide results and caveats: There were few convalescent patients in the study and no early post-infection timepoints.

Expansion of antigen-specific CD4+ T cells with viral peptide pools was carried out by the ViraFEST assay before sequencing. After more than 9 days in culture, the CD4+ T cells were isolated. Participants completed two doses of the BNT162b2 or mRNA-1273 vaccine. The ends lost 2 bases at V and 3 bases at J; junction bases unmatched: 7. CDR3 size: 16 residues. The data were produced by immunoSEQ multiplex PCR, yet TCRdb's version contains in-frame clones alone and is incomplete. The table has tens of thousands of clones, 74% seen once. V usage is TRBV5-3 and J usage is TRBJ1-5; 8 positions match TRBD1. TRBV5-3 is marked as an open reading frame, function uncertain. This sample comprised CD4+ T cells from PBMCs cultured with HCoV-229E spike peptides, obtained after COVID-19 vaccination. The receptor comes from a human donor who received a COVID-19 vaccine. CDR3 region: CARSLSPGQDNQPQHF. Written as DNA, the CDR3 is TGTGCCAGAAGCTTAAGCCCGGGACAGGACAATCAGCCCCAGCATTTT.